One T cell receptor beta chain is described in this entry. Its antigen specificity is not known. No much larger clonotype is one base removed from it; base qualities were not supplied. Reading the germline V gene gives CDR1 SNHLY and CDR2 FYNNEI. The CDR3, from cysteine to phenylalanine, totals 15 residues. Only CDR3 DNA is held: 45 bases, read in frame from base 1. V is cut by 8 bases and J by 4 bases, and the space between the germline ends is 18 bases. This entry comes from a study of shared clonotypes between healthy human individuals (dated by TCRdb to about 2020). Background for the entire study: The cohort comprised a couple of women and three men aged 18 to 49 years. For each donor, CD4 naive and CD4 memory were each run on three plates, CD8 naive on two plates, and CD8 memory on one plate. To estimate repertoire size and how much clonotype sharing occurs between individuals, the study deeply sequenced the blood TCR repertoires of several healthy adults. To increase sequencing depth and limit assay-specific biases, TCR repertoire library preparation and sequencing were carried out by different laboratories using diverse techniques. Leukapheresis yielded between about 0.9 and 10 billion PBMCs per donor.

Findings and caveats that apply to the study as a whole: Sampling was limited to blood, and TCR repertoires in tissue likely differ from TCR repertoires in blood. Because the study included a small number of donors, the genetic and exposure-history diversity represented was limited. When a few donors were compared, the shared fraction of clonotypes was around 4.6% for naive CD4, about 4% for naive CD8, 2% to 2.5% for memory CD4, and around 0.4% for memory CD8. Based on pairwise subsampling, the degree of clonotype sharing among donors was expected to be affected by sequencing depth. Even with the large sequencing depth, rarefaction of the sorted-subset datasets indicated that sequencing was incomplete. Estimated clonotype richness was generally larger for naive than for memory subsets. Compared with non-shared clonotypes, clonotypes shared by all four sorted-subset donors had higher generation probabilities.

CD8 naive samples were CD45RO-negative cells positively selected for CCR7, giving a CD45RA+CCR7+ population that excluded TemRA cells. Donors were healthy HIV-negative adults with no recently reported acute infections or vaccinations. All donors were Caucasian adults living in Nashville, Tennessee, USA. Blood was collected by leukapheresis, and PBMCs were isolated by Ficoll-Histopaque density gradient centrifugation and then cryopreserved in liquid nitrogen vapor phase. Analytical flow cytometry was used to check the purity and quantity of every magnetically sorted T cell population. Each sorted fraction had its genomic DNA isolated and then quantified by UV absorbance on a Nanodrop 2000c. TCR CDR3 regions were amplified from genomic DNA by multiplex PCR using the deep immunoSEQ assay. For each cell subset, the extracted genomic DNA was distributed evenly across all wells of several immunoSEQ 96-well plates, and each plate served as one replicate. For sorted subsets, each replicate PCR was loaded with 200 to 250 ng genomic DNA, equivalent to some 31,000 T cell genomes. Purified libraries were quantified with a Qubit 3.0 fluorometer, sized on a Bioanalyzer 2100, and re-quantified with the KAPA Library Quantification kit. Every immunoSEQ 96-well plate was sequenced on a separate single-read 150-cycle Illumina NextSeq 550 flow cell. As for the authors' bioinformatics: Because only junctional sequences without quality scores were contained in the immunoSEQ output, filtering matching that applied to full-length reads could not be performed. Sequences were annotated with PyIR, a Python wrapper for IgBLAST v1.9, and V/J genes and CDR3 were assigned using IMGT germline references. Any read was removed if the V/J assignment was weak (E-value above 1e-6), the CDR3 was missing, or the read contained stop codons, out-of-frame junctions, or ambiguous translated residues. A V3J clonotype was defined by an identical inferred V gene, J gene, and CDR3 amino acid sequence. Percentage overlap between repertoires was computed as shared unique clonotypes divided by the size of the smaller repertoire. Repertoire richness was assessed with RTK rarefaction, the Chao1 estimator, and Recon v2.1 estimates of unobserved clonotypes. OLGA was used to compute generation probabilities for all TCRbeta clonotypes that the gDNA method yielded from a handful of donors. TCRdb re-hosts the immuneACCESS table, in-frame sequences only. Its copies lack some clones; in the studies checked, an unresolved V gene accounts for under half of them, and the cause for the rest is not known. V and J calls and clone size are given by that table; D and trimming were obtained from the DNA. The sample includes about 580,000 clones, with nearly 98% observed a single time. 0.3% to 0.35% of the sample goes to the ten largest clones.

The rearranged chain carries TRBV2 and TRBJ2-4; the D gene is possibly TRBD1, with 5 bases matching. This sequence originates from a man aged 25 to 40 in good health. Material: naive CD8+ T cells sorted from blood. Read against the paper, the sample's cell subset or site label means: CD45RA+CCR7+. The DNA is TGTGCCAGCCGGCCCTTAGACAGTACAAAAAACATTCAGTACTTC. Its amino acids are CASRPLDSTKNIQYF.